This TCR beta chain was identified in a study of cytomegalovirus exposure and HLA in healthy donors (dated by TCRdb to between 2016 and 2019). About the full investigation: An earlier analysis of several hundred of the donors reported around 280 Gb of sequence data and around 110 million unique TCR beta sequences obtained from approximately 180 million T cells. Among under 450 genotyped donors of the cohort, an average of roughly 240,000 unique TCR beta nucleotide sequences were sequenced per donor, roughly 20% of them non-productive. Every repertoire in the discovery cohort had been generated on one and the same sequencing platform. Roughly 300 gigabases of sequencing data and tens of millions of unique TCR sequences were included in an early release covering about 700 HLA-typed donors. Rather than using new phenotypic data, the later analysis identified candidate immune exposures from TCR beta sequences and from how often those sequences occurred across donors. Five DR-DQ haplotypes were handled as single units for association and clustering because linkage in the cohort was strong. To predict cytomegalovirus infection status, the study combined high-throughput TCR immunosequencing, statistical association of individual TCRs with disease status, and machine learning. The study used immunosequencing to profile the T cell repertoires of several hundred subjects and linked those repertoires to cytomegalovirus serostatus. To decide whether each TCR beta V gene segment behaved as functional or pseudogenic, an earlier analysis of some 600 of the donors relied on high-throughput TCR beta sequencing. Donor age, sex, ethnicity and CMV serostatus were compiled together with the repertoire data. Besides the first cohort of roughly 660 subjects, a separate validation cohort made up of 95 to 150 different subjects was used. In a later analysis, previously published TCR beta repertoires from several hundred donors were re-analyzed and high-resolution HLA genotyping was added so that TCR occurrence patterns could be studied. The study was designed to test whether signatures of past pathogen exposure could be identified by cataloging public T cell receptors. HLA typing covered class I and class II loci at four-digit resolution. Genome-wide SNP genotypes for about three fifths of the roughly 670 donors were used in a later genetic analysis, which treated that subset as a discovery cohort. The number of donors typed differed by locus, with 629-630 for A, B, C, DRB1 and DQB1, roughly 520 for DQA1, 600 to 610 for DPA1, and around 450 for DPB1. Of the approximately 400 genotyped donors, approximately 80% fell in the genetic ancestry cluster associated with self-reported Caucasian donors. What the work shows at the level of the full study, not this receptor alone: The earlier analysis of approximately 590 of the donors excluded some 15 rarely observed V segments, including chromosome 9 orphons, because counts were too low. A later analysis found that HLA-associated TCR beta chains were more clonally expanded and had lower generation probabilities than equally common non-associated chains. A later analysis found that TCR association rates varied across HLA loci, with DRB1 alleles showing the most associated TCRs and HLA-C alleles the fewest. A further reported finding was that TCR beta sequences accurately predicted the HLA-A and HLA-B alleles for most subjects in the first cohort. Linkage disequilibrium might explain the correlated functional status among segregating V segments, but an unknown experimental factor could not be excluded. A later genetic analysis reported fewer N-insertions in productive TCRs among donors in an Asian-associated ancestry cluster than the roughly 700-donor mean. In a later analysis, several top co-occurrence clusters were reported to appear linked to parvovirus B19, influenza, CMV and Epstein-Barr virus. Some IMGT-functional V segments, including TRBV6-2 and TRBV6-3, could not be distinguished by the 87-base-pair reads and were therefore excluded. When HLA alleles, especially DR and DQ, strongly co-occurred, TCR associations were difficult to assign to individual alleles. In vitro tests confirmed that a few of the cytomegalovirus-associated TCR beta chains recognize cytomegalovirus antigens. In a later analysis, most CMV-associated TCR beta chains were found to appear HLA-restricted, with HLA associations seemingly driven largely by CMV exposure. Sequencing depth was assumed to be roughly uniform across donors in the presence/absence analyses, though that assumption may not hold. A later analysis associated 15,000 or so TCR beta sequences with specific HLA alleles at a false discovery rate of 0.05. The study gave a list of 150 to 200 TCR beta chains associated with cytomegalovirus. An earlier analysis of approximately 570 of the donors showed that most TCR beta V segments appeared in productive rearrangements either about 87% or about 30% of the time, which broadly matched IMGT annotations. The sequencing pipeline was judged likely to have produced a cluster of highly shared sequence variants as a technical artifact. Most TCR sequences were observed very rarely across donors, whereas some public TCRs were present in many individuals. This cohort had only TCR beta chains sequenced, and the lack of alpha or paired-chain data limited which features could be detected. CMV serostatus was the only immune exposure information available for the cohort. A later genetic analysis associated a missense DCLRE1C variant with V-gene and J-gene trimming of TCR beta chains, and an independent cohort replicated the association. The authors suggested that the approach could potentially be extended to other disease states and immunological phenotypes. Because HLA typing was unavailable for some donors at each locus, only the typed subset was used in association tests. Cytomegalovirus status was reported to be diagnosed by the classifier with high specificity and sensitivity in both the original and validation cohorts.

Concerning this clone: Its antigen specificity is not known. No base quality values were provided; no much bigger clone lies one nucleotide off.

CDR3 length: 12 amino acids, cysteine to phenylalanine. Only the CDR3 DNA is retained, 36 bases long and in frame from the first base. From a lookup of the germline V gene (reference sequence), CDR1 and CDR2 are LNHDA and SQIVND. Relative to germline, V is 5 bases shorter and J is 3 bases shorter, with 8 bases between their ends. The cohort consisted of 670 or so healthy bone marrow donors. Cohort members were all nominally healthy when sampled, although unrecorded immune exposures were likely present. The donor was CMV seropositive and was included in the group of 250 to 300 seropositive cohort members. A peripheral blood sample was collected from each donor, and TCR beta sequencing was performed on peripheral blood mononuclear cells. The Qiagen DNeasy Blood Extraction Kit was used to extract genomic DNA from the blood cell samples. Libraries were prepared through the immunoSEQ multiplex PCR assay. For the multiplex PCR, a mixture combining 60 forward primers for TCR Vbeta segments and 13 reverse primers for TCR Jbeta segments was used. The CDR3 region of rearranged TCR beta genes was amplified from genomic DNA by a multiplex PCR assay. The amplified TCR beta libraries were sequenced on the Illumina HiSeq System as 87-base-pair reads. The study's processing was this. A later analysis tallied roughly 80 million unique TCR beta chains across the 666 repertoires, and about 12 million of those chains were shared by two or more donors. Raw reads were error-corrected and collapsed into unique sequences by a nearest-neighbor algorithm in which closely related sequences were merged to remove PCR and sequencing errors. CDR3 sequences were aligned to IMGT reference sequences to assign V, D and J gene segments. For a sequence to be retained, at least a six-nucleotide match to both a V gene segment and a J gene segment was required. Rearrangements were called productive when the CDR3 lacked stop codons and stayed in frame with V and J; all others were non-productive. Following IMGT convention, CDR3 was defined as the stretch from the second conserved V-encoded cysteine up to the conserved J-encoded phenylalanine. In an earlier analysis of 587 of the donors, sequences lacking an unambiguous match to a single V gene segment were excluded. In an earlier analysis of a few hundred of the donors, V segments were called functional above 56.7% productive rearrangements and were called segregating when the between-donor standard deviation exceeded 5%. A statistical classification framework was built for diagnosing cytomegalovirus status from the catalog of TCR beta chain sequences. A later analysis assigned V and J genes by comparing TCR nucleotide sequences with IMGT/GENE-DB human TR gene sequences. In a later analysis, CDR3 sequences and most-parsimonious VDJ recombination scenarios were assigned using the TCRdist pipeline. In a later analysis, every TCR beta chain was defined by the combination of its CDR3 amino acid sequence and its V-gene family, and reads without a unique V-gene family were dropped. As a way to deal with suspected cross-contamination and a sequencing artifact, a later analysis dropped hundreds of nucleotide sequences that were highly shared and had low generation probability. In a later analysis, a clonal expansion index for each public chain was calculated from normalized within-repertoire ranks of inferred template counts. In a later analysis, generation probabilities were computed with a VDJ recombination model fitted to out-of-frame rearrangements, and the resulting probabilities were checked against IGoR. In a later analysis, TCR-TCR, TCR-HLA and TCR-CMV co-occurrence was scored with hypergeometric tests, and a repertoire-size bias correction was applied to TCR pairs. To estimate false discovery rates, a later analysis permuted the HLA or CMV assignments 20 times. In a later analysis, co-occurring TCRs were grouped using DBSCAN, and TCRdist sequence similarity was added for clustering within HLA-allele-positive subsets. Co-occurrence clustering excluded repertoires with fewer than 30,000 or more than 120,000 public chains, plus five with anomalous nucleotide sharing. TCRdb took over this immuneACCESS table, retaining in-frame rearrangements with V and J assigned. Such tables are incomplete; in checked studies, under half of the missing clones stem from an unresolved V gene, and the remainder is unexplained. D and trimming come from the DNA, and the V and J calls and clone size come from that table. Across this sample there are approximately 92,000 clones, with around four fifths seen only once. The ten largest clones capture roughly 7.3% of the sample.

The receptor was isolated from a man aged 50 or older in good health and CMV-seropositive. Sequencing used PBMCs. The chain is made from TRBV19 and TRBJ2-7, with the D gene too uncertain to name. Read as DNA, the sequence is TGTGCCAGTAGTTCCCGGTACTACGAGCAGTACTTC. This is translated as CASSSRYYEQYF.